This T cell receptor (beta chain) was recovered during a study of human T cells and chemical hapten exposure. In the library, unique molecular identifiers were attached to individual cDNA molecules. TCRdb reprocessed the reads via MiXCR and lists one record per CDR3 protein. The sample includes about 120,000 distinct CDR3 sequences, 8.5% to 9% seen only once; the top ten take 1.3% to 1.5%. V shed 5 bases and J shed 6 bases, with 11 bases lying between them. The CDR3 contains 14 residues. Researchers extracted total RNA from unfractionated whole blood. This clonotype appeared many times. This TCR derives from a human donor in good health. Some clones in this sample may be carry-over from other donors' samples. Sequencing was done on a sample of whole blood. The chain uses TRBV12-3 or TRBV12-4 and TRBJ1-6; possibly TRBD1 for D (6 bases). CDR3 in DNA: TGTGCCAGCAGTCTCGGACAGAGTAATTCACCCCTCCACTTT. Translation gives CASSLGQSNSPLHF.